This is a list of T cell receptor beta chains from one sample in a study of cytomegalovirus exposure and HLA in healthy donors. Method: immunoSEQ multiplex PCR; TCRdb's copy keeps in-frame clones and lacks some. The table has over 150,000 clones, less than 85% seen once; the top ten hold around 1.6%. Sequences were obtained from PBMCs. Every receptor here comes from a girl under 18 in good health and CMV-seropositive. Each CDR3 is given with its conserved first and last residue. Each record gives: clone size, J gene, V gene, D gene, CDR3 protein, CDR3 DNA. D genes are given only for firm matches. Rows may omit the clone size; those that give it use once, few, many or a size class.

NA TRBJ1-1 TRBV7-9 TRBD1 CASSWTGKNTEAFF TGTGCCAGCAGCTGGACAGGGAAGAACACTGAAGCTTTCTTT
few TRBJ1-2 TRBV10-2 NA CASTHKGGYGYTF TGCGCCAGCACCCATAAGGGGGGGTATGGCTACACCTTC
NA TRBJ2-5 TRBV9 NA CASSVEPGETQYF TGTGCCAGCAGCGTCGAACCGGGAGAGACCCAGTACTTC
NA TRBJ1-2 TRBV5-4 NA CASGQNNYGYTF TGTGCCAGCGGACAGAATAACTATGGCTACACCTTC
few TRBJ1-3 TRBV9 NA CASSSGAHSGNTIYF TGTGCCAGCAGCTCAGGGGCCCACTCTGGAAACACCATATATTTT
NA TRBJ2-1 TRBV7-2 TRBD2 CASSSRGGAGGPNNEQFF TGTGCCAGCAGCTCTAGGGGGGGCGCGGGGGGCCCTAACAATGAGCAGTTCTTC
NA TRBJ2-7 TRBV7-8 TRBD1 CASSYTTGDPTYEQYF TGTGCCAGCAGCTACACAACAGGGGACCCTACCTACGAGCAGTACTTC
once TRBJ2-1 TRBV7-2 NA CASSIDGVNEQFF TGTGCCAGCAGCATAGATGGAGTCAATGAGCAGTTCTTC
NA TRBJ2-7 TRBV5-1 TRBD1 CASSITGVGYEQYF TGCGCCAGCAGCATTACAGGGGTGGGCTACGAGCAGTACTTC
NA TRBJ1-3 TRBV14 NA CASSQVIRRENTIYF TGTGCCAGCAGCCAAGTCATACGGAGGGAAAACACCATATATTTT
NA TRBJ1-6 TRBV9 TRBD1 CASSGGTGSSYNSPLHF TGTGCCAGCAGCGGAGGGACAGGGAGCTCCTATAATTCACCCCTCCACTTT
NA TRBJ1-4 TRBV4-3 TRBD1 CASSLDRGTNEKLFF TGCGCCAGCAGCCTTGACAGGGGAACTAATGAAAAACTGTTTTTT
NA TRBJ1-4 TRBV25-1 TRBD1 CASSGIQGNPKKLFF TGTGCCAGCAGTGGGATACAGGGGAACCCAAAAAAACTGTTTTTT
once TRBJ1-2 TRBV5-4 TRBD1 CASSLATGGRSYGYTF TGTGCCAGCAGCTTGGCGACAGGGGGAAGGTCCTATGGCTACACCTTC
NA TRBJ1-2 TRBV5-1 NA CASSLGTVYGYTF TGCGCCAGCAGCTTGGGAACGGTCTATGGCTACACCTTC
NA TRBJ2-7 TRBV10-3 TRBD2 CAIGRGGFDEQYF TGTGCCATCGGCCGGGGGGGCTTCGACGAGCAGTACTTC
few TRBJ2-3 TRBV6-4 TRBD2 CASSLSSGGEDTQYF TGTGCCAGCAGCCTATCTAGCGGGGGGGAAGATACGCAGTATTTT
NA TRBJ2-7 TRBV5-5 NA CASSRTIALGGLEQYF TGTGCCAGCAGTCGGACTATAGCTTTAGGGGGCCTCGAGCAGTACTTC
once TRBJ1-2 TRBV4-2 NA CASSQDSGVIYGYTF TGTGCCAGCAGCCAAGATAGCGGGGTTATCTATGGCTACACCTTC
once TRBJ1-2 TRBV2 NA CASNLEAPLSGYTF TGTGCCAGCAATCTCGAGGCCCCCTTAAGCGGCTACACCTTC
NA TRBJ1-1 TRBV19 NA CASNPVGVNTEAFF TGTGCCAGTAACCCGGTAGGGGTAAACACTGAAGCTTTCTTT
NA TRBJ2-5 TRBV9 NA CASSVGARETQYF TGTGCCAGCAGCGTAGGAGCGCGGGAGACCCAGTACTTC
NA TRBJ1-5 TRBV10-1 NA CASSVYRDGNQPQHF TGCGCCAGCAGTGTTTACAGGGACGGCAATCAGCCCCAGCATTTT
NA TRBJ1-2 TRBV7-9 NA CASSGISGGDPSYGYTF TGTGCCAGCAGCGGTATTTCCGGGGGGGACCCGTCCTATGGCTACACCTTC
few TRBJ2-5 TRBV6-4 NA CASSLTSEETQYF TGTGCCAGCAGTTTGACTAGTGAAGAGACCCAGTACTTC
once TRBJ2-5 TRBV5-1 NA CASSPHQGFETQYF TGCGCCAGCAGCCCCCACCAGGGGTTCGAGACCCAGTACTTC
NA TRBJ2-7 TRBV6-1 TRBD1 CASSEAAPRQGHEQYF TGTGCCAGCAGTGAAGCAGCCCCCCGACAGGGACACGAGCAGTACTTC
NA TRBJ2-1 TRBV2 NA CASSVDSQTYNEQFF TGTGCCAGCAGTGTCGACAGCCAAACTTACAATGAGCAGTTCTTC
few TRBJ1-5 TRBV19 TRBD1 CASRPGQGAYSNQPQHF TGTGCCAGTAGACCGGGACAGGGGGCTTATAGCAATCAGCCCCAGCATTTT
few TRBJ1-3 TRBV5-5 TRBD1 CASSPDGTVGAIYF TGTGCCAGCAGCCCTGACGGGACAGTCGGAGCCATATATTTT
few TRBJ2-4 TRBV6-1 NA CASGETGVGVNIQYF TGTGCCAGCGGGGAGACAGGAGTTGGTGTAAACATTCAGTACTTC
NA TRBJ2-7 TRBV2 NA CASSESFRGEQYF TGTGCCAGCAGTGAATCCTTCCGGGGGGAGCAGTACTTC
NA TRBJ1-6 TRBV7-2 NA CASSLEGSVSPLHF TGTGCCAGCAGCTTAGAGGGGTCGGTTTCACCCCTCCACTTT
NA TRBJ1-1 TRBV20-1 NA CSARVDTEAFF TGCAGTGCTAGAGTCGACACTGAAGCTTTCTTT
NA TRBJ2-3 TRBV4-2 TRBD2 CASSQDPAGGTDTQYF TGTGCCAGCAGCCAAGATCCGGCGGGGGGGACAGATACGCAGTATTTT
NA TRBJ2-1 TRBV18 NA CASSPDSQLYNEQFF TGTGCCAGCTCACCCGACAGCCAGCTTTACAATGAGCAGTTCTTC
NA TRBJ1-2 TRBV7-2 TRBD1 CASSLGDRGSGYTF TGTGCCAGCAGCTTGGGGGACAGGGGATCCGGCTACACCTTC
NA TRBJ1-4 TRBV4-3 NA CASSQGVGQGSGEKLFF TGCGCCAGCAGCCAAGGGGTTGGCCAGGGCTCGGGTGAAAAACTGTTTTTT
few TRBJ2-7 TRBV4-3 TRBD2 CASSQDALAGGRKQYF TGCGCCAGCAGCCAAGACGCGCTAGCGGGGGGCCGCAAGCAGTACTTC
NA TRBJ1-6 TRBV6-4 NA CASSDEVYSPLHF TGTGCCAGCAGTGACGAGGTTTATTCACCCCTCCACTTT